One sample yielded the 5 T cell receptor gamma chains listed below, sequenced in a study of Vδ1+ human thymocytes. Study conclusions and caveats: In the thymus, TRG and TRD repertoires looked highly polyclonal with Gaussian CDR3 lengths.

The template was reverse-transcribed extracted RNA. Pooled V-gene forward primers with one constant-region reverse primer generated the CDR3 amplicons by multiplex PCR. TCRdb fed the multiplex PCR reads into CATT to redo clone calling. This table has about 27,000 gamma-chain clones, 15% to 25% appearing once. Their recognized antigens are unknown. Sequenced input: Vdelta1+ gamma-delta thymocytes from the thymus. Subset specified: FACS-sorted CD3+ TCRalphabeta- TCRVdelta1+ TCRVdelta2- thymocytes. All receptors derive from a boy in the first two years of life who had congenital heart surgery.

The sample holds a few counts of this clone. This chain connects TRGV9 to TRGJ1 or TRGJ2. Trimming cost V 0 bases and J 8 bases; bases outside gene matches: 7. This CDR3 is 13 amino acids long. Germline V gives CDR1 GITISATS, CDR2 ISYDGTV (reference sequence). The CDR3 here is CALWEVWGDKKLF. CDR3 bases: TGTGCCTTGTGGGAGGTGTGGGGAGATAAGAAACTCTTT.

The chain recombines TRGV5 with TRGJ1 or TRGJ2. The CDR3 consists of 20 residues. The germline V gene encodes CDR1 VINAFY and CDR2 YDVSNSKD. V lost 3 bases to trimming and J lost 8 bases; unmatched junction nucleotides: 31. The CDR3 loop reads CATWDVGASWHRLHTNKKLF. The CDR3 nucleotides read TGTGCCACCTGGGACGTCGGGGCTTCTTGGCACCGTCTGCACACTAATAAGAAACTCTTT.

This sequence joins TRGV2 and TRGJ1 or TRGJ2. Germline-derived CDR1 and CDR2 are EGSNGY and YDSYNSKV. J was trimmed by 9 bases and V by 0 bases; bases with no gene match: 11. The CDR3 sequence is 14 residues long. CDR3: CATWDGPDVGKKLF. The CDR3 bases are TGTGCCACCTGGGACGGGCCCGACGTGGGTAAGAAACTCTTT.

J is TRGJ1 or TRGJ2 and V is TRGV8. V was pared by 2 bases and J by 4 bases, with 11 bases of the junction left unmatched. Per the germline V gene, CDR1 is VENAVY and CDR2 is YDSYNSRV. The CDR3 sequence is 15 residues long. This chain's CDR3 is CATWDTRGNYYKKLF. In DNA, the CDR3 is TGTGCCACCTGGGATACCAGGGGGAACTATTATAAGAAACTCTTT.

The rearrangement links TRGV9 to TRGJ1 or TRGJ2. Losses at the gene ends were 6 bases for V and 7 bases for J; bases not matched to a gene: 6. The CDR3 length is 11 residues. Looked up from germline, CDR1 is GITISATS and CDR2 is ISYDGTV (reference sequence). CDR3 DNA sequence: TGTGCCTTGTGGAGTGGGTATAAGAAACTCTTT. Translating it yields CALWSGYKKLF.